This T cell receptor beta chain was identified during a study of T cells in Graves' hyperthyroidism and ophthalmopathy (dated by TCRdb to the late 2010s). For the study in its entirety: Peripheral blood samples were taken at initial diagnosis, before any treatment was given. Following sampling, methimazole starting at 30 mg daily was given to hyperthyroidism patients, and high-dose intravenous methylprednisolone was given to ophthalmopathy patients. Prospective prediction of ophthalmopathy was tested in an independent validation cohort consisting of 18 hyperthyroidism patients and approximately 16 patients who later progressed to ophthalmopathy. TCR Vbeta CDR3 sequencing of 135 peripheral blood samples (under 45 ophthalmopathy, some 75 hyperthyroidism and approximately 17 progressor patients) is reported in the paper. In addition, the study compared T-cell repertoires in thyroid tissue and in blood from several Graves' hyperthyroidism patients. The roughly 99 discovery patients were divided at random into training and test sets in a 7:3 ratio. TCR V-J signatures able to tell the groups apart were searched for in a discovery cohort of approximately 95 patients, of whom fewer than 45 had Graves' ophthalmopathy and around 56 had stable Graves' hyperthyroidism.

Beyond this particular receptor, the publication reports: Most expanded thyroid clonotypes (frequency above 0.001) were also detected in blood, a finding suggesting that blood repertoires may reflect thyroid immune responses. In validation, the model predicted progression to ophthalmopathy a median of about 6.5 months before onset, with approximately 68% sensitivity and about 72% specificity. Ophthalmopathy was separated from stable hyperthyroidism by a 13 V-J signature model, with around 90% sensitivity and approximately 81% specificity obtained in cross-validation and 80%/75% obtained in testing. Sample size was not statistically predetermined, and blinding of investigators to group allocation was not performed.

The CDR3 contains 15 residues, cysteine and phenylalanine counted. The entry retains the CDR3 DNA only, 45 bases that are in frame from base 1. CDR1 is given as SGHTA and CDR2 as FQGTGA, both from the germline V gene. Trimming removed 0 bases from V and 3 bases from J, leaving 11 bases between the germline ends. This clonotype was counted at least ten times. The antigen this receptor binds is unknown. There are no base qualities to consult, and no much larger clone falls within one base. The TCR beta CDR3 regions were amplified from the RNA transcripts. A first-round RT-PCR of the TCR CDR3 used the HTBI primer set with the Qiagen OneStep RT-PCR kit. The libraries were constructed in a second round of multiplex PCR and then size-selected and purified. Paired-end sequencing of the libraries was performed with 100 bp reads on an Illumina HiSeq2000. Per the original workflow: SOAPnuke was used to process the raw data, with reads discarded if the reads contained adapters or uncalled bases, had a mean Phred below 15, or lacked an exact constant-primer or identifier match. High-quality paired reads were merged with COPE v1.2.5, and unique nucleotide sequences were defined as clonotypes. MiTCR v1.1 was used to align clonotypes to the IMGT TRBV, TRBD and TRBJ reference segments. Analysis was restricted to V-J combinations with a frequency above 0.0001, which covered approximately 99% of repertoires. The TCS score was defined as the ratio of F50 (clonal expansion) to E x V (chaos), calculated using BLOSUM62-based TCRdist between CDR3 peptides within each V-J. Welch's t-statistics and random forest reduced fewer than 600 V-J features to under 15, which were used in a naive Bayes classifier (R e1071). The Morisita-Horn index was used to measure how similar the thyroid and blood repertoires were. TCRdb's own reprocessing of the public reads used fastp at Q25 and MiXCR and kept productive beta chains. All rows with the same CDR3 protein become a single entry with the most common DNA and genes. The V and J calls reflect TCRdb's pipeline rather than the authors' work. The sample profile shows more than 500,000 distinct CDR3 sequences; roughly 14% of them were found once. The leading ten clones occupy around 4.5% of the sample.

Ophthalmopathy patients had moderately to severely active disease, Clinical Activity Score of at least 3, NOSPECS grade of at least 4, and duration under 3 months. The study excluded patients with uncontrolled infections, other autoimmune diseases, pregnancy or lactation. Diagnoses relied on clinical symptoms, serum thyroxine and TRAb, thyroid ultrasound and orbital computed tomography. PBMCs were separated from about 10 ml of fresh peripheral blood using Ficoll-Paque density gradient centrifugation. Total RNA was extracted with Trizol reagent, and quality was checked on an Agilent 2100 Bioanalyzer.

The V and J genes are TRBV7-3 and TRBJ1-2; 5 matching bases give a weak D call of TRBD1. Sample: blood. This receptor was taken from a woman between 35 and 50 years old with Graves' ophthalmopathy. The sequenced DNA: TGTGCCAGCAGCTTAACAGGGGCCGGGGACTATGGCTACACCTTC. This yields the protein CASSLTGAGDYGYTF.